These T cell receptor beta chains were read from a single sample in a study of cytomegalovirus exposure and HLA in healthy donors. TCRdb keeps only in-frame clones here, not all; method: immunoSEQ multiplex PCR. The sample lists 120,000 or so clones, 70% to 85% occurring once. The sequenced material came from PBMCs. The receptors were sampled from a human donor in good health. Both conserved end residues are part of each CDR3. Each record gives: D gene, V gene, clone size, J gene, CDR3 protein, CDR3 DNA. The D gene is left open where the match is weak. Some rows have no size entry. The others give once, few or many, or a class for an expanded clone.

D gene: TRBD2; V gene: TRBV7-3; clone size: NA; J gene: TRBJ2-1; CDR3 protein: CASSPVPGTSGYNEQFF; CDR3 DNA: TGTGCCAGCAGCCCAGTACCCGGGACTAGCGGCTACAATGAGCAGTTCTTC
D gene: TRBD2; V gene: TRBV10-1; clone size: NA; J gene: TRBJ2-1; CDR3 protein: CASSGREGLRNEQFF; CDR3 DNA: TGCGCCAGCAGTGGGCGGGAGGGCCTTAGGAATGAGCAGTTCTTC
D gene: TRBD1; V gene: TRBV6-6; clone size: few; J gene: TRBJ1-2; CDR3 protein: CATGRTGLYGYTF; CDR3 DNA: TGTGCCACCGGTCGGACAGGGCTTTATGGCTACACCTTC
D gene: TRBD1; V gene: TRBV2; clone size: NA; J gene: TRBJ2-2; CDR3 protein: CASRTDRGQATGELFF; CDR3 DNA: TGTGCCAGCAGAACCGACAGGGGGCAGGCCACCGGGGAGCTGTTTTTT
D gene: NA; V gene: TRBV18; clone size: NA; J gene: TRBJ1-1; CDR3 protein: CASSPWENAEAFF; CDR3 DNA: TGTGCCAGCTCACCGTGGGAGAACGCTGAAGCTTTCTTT
D gene: NA; V gene: TRBV18; clone size: NA; J gene: TRBJ2-6; CDR3 protein: CASSPVQGSDSGANGLTF; CDR3 DNA: TGTGCCAGCTCACCAGTACAGGGTTCCGACTCTGGGGCCAACGGCCTGACTTTC
D gene: TRBD1; V gene: TRBV11-2; clone size: NA; J gene: TRBJ2-6; CDR3 protein: CASSLRDRGQQGANVLTF; CDR3 DNA: TGTGCCAGCAGCTTGCGGGACAGGGGGCAGCAAGGGGCCAACGTCCTGACTTTC
D gene: NA; V gene: TRBV4-1; clone size: NA; J gene: TRBJ2-3; CDR3 protein: CASSQVFGGPAGTDTQYF; CDR3 DNA: TGCGCCAGCAGCCAAGTCTTCGGAGGGCCTGCGGGCACAGATACGCAGTATTTT
D gene: NA; V gene: TRBV5-1; clone size: NA; J gene: TRBJ2-7; CDR3 protein: CASSLTEGSYEQYF; CDR3 DNA: TGCGCCAGCAGCTTGACGGAAGGGAGCTACGAGCAGTACTTC
D gene: TRBD1; V gene: TRBV18; clone size: NA; J gene: TRBJ1-1; CDR3 protein: CASSPRTGQSDEAFF; CDR3 DNA: TGTGCCAGCTCTCCTCGGACAGGGCAGAGTGATGAAGCTTTCTTT
D gene: NA; V gene: TRBV18; clone size: NA; J gene: TRBJ2-7; CDR3 protein: CASSPGVSYEQYF; CDR3 DNA: TGTGCCAGCTCACCGGGAGTCTCCTACGAGCAGTACTTC
D gene: TRBD1; V gene: TRBV7-9; clone size: NA; J gene: TRBJ2-5; CDR3 protein: CASSRAPGTGETQYF; CDR3 DNA: TGTGCCAGCAGCCGTGCCCCGGGGACAGGGGAGACCCAGTACTTC
D gene: NA; V gene: TRBV19; clone size: once; J gene: TRBJ2-2; CDR3 protein: CATAPGRTGELFF; CDR3 DNA: TGTGCCACAGCCCCGGGTAGGACCGGGGAGCTGTTTTTT
D gene: TRBD2; V gene: TRBV28; clone size: NA; J gene: TRBJ2-2; CDR3 protein: CASSNSGRAVGELFF; CDR3 DNA: TGTGCCAGCAGCAATAGCGGGAGGGCCGTCGGGGAGCTGTTTTTT
D gene: NA; V gene: TRBV19; clone size: NA; J gene: TRBJ1-2; CDR3 protein: CASSNGRVTPNYGYTF; CDR3 DNA: TGTGCCAGTAGTAACGGCAGGGTAACCCCTAACTATGGCTACACCTTC
D gene: TRBD1; V gene: TRBV6-5; clone size: NA; J gene: TRBJ1-6; CDR3 protein: CASSKDRGNSPLHF; CDR3 DNA: TGTGCCAGCAGTAAGGACAGGGGGAATTCACCCCTCCACTTT
D gene: TRBD1; V gene: TRBV7-6; clone size: once; J gene: TRBJ1-3; CDR3 protein: CASSEGQTGNTIYF; CDR3 DNA: TGTGCCAGCAGCGAGGGACAGACTGGAAACACCATATATTTT
D gene: NA; V gene: TRBV30; clone size: NA; J gene: TRBJ2-7; CDR3 protein: CAWSRGAYEQYF; CDR3 DNA: TGTGCCTGGAGCAGGGGCGCCTACGAGCAGTACTTC
D gene: TRBD1; V gene: TRBV19; clone size: NA; J gene: TRBJ1-4; CDR3 protein: CASSIASTLGTGYEKLFF; CDR3 DNA: TGTGCCAGTAGTATAGCCTCGACCCTCGGGACAGGGTACGAAAAACTGTTTTTT
D gene: NA; V gene: TRBV4-3; clone size: NA; J gene: TRBJ1-4; CDR3 protein: CASSETASLLVDNEKLFF; CDR3 DNA: TGCGCCAGCAGTGAGACTGCCAGTCTCCTAGTCGACAATGAAAAACTGTTTTTT
D gene: TRBD2; V gene: TRBV2; clone size: few; J gene: TRBJ2-1; CDR3 protein: CASSSRLAASSYNEQFF; CDR3 DNA: TGTGCCAGCAGTAGCCGACTAGCAGCGAGCTCCTACAATGAGCAGTTCTTC
D gene: NA; V gene: TRBV29-1; clone size: NA; J gene: TRBJ2-7; CDR3 protein: CSALSSYEQYF; CDR3 DNA: TGCAGCGCCCTAAGCTCCTACGAGCAGTACTTC
D gene: TRBD1; V gene: TRBV19; clone size: NA; J gene: TRBJ1-4; CDR3 protein: CASLGTGASNEKLFF; CDR3 DNA: TGTGCCAGTCTCGGGACAGGGGCCTCTAATGAAAAACTGTTTTTT
D gene: TRBD1; V gene: TRBV5-8; clone size: NA; J gene: TRBJ1-5; CDR3 protein: CASSSNTGGRYDNQPQHF; CDR3 DNA: TGTGCCAGCAGCTCGAACACAGGGGGTCGTTACGACAATCAGCCCCAGCATTTT
D gene: TRBD2; V gene: TRBV7-2; clone size: NA; J gene: TRBJ2-1; CDR3 protein: CASSYSGTSGSMRFF; CDR3 DNA: TGTGCCAGCAGCTACTCCGGGACTAGCGGGAGTATGCGGTTCTTC
D gene: TRBD2; V gene: TRBV6-5; clone size: NA; J gene: TRBJ2-7; CDR3 protein: CASSHRTRGYEQYF; CDR3 DNA: TGTGCCAGCAGTCATCGGACTAGGGGCTACGAGCAGTACTTC
D gene: TRBD1; V gene: TRBV5-8; clone size: NA; J gene: TRBJ2-6; CDR3 protein: CASSIGTGTSGANVLTF; CDR3 DNA: TGTGCCAGCAGCATTGGGACAGGGACCTCTGGGGCCAACGTCCTGACTTTC
D gene: NA; V gene: TRBV6-4; clone size: NA; J gene: TRBJ2-1; CDR3 protein: CASSDQAGSYNEQFF; CDR3 DNA: TGTGCCAGCAGTGACCAGGCGGGCAGTTACAATGAGCAGTTCTTC
D gene: NA; V gene: TRBV14; clone size: NA; J gene: TRBJ2-7; CDR3 protein: CASSQVWGGDEQYF; CDR3 DNA: TGTGCCAGCAGCCAAGTATGGGGCGGGGACGAGCAGTACTTC
D gene: TRBD2; V gene: TRBV7-6; clone size: NA; J gene: TRBJ2-5; CDR3 protein: CASGGEETQYF; CDR3 DNA: TGTGCCTCGGGAGGAGAAGAGACCCAGTACTTC
D gene: NA; V gene: TRBV27; clone size: NA; J gene: TRBJ2-7; CDR3 protein: CASRSLGGVGPYEQYF; CDR3 DNA: TGTGCCAGCAGATCCTTGGGGGGAGTGGGTCCCTACGAGCAGTACTTC
D gene: NA; V gene: TRBV18; clone size: NA; J gene: TRBJ1-5; CDR3 protein: CASSQGEDQPQHF; CDR3 DNA: TGTGCCAGCTCACAGGGAGAGGATCAGCCCCAGCATTTT
D gene: TRBD1; V gene: TRBV30; clone size: NA; J gene: TRBJ1-2; CDR3 protein: CAWAGGYGYTF; CDR3 DNA: TGTGCCTGGGCAGGGGGATATGGCTACACCTTC
D gene: TRBD2; V gene: TRBV6-1; clone size: once; J gene: TRBJ2-1; CDR3 protein: CASSEVTLASGAPVWQQFF; CDR3 DNA: TGTGCCAGCAGTGAAGTGACCCTGGCTAGCGGGGCCCCGGTGTGGCAGCAGTTCTTC
D gene: TRBD2; V gene: TRBV2; clone size: few; J gene: TRBJ2-1; CDR3 protein: CASRPQMTGGPGEQFF; CDR3 DNA: TGTGCCAGCAGACCCCAGATGACGGGAGGGCCGGGTGAGCAGTTCTTC
D gene: NA; V gene: TRBV5-1; clone size: NA; J gene: TRBJ1-4; CDR3 protein: CASSIRAEGEKLFF; CDR3 DNA: TGCGCTAGCAGCATCCGGGCCGAGGGAGAAAAACTGTTTTTT